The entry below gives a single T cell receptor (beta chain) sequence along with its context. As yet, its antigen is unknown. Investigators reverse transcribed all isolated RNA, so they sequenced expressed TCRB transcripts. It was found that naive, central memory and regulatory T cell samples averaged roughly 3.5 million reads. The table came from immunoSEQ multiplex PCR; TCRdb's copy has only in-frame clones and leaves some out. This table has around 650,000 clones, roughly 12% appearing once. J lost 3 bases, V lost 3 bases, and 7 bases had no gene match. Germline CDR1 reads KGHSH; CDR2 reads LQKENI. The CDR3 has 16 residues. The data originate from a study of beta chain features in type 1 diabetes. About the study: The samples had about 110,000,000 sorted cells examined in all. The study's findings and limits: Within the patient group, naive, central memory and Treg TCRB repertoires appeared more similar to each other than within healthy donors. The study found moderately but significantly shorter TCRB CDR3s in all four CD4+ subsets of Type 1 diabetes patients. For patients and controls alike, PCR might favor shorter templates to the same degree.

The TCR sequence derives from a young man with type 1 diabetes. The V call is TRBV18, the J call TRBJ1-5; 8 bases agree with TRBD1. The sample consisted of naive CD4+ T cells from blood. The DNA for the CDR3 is TGTGCCAGCTCACCCGGGACAGGAACGTTCAATCAGCCCCAGCATTTT. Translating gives CASSPGTGTFNQPQHF.